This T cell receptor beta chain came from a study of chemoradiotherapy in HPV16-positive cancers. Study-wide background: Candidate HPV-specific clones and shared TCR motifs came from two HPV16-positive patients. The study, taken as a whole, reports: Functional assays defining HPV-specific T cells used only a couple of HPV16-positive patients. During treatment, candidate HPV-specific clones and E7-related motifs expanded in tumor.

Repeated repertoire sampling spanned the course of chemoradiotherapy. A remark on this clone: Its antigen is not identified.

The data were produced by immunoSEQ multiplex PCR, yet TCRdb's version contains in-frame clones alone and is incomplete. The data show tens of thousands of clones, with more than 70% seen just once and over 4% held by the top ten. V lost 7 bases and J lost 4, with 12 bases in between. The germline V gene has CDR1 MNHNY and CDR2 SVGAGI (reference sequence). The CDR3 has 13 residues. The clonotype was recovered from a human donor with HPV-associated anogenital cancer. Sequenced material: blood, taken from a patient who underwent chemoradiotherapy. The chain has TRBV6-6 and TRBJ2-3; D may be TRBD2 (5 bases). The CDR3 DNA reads TGTGCCAGCATCCCTAGCTCCCCAGATACGCAGTATTTT. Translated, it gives CASIPSSPDTQYF.